The 12 T cell receptor beta chains listed next were all sequenced from one sample in a study of T cells after yellow fever vaccination. Via MiXCR, TCRdb re-called the 5' RACE reads, giving one row per CDR3 protein. The sample records about 350,000 distinct CDR3 sequences, around 12% being singletons. The source material was CD4+ T cells sorted from PBMCs, sampled 15 days after the yellow fever booster vaccination. These TCRs come from a man aged 18 to 30 who received the YFV17D yellow fever vaccine.

The sample holds many counts of this clonotype. This rearrangement joins TRBV5-1 to TRBJ2-1, with D perhaps assigned TRBD1 or TRBD2 (5 bases each). In germline, CDR1 is SGHRS, CDR2 YFSETQ. V lost 4 bases and J lost 9, with 11 bases in between. This CDR3 comprises 12 residues. The CDR3 is CASSGDGGEQFF. The CDR3 coding sequence is TGCGCCAGCAGCGGGGATGGGGGTGAGCAGTTCTTC.

Only one count was recorded for this clonotype. The chain has TRBV4-1 and TRBJ2-5, with a tentative D call TRBD1 (7 bases). The CDR3 has 16 amino acids. Looked up from germline, CDR1 is MGHRA and CDR2 is YSYEKL. Deletions cut 3 bases from V and 2 bases from J, with 16 bases between. CDR3 residues: CASSHILRDRQETQYF. The CDR3, as DNA: TGCGCCAGCAGCCACATCCTGCGGGACAGACAAGAGACCCAGTACTTC.

This clonotype was counted ten times or more. The chain is built from TRBV3-1 and TRBJ1-1; 8 bases agree with TRBD1. Germline V gene sequence: CDR1 LGHDT, CDR2 YNNKEL (reference sequence). V dropped 4 bases and J dropped 7; count of bases not matched to a gene: 14. This CDR3 is built from 16 residues. CDR3 DNA: TGTGCCAGCAGCCGAAACGAACAAGACAGGGGTGGTGAAGCTTTCTTT. Protein product: CASSRNEQDRGGEAFF. The full variable domain, in which reference TRBV3-1 and TRBJ1-1 provide the parts outside the CDR3, is DTAVSQTPKYLVTQMGNDKSIKCEQNLGHDTMYWYKQDSKKFLKIMFSYNNKELIINETVPNRFSPKSPDKAHLNLHINSLELGDSAVYFCASSRNEQDRGGEAFFGQGTRLTVV.

The genes are TRBV5-1 and TRBJ1-2; D is perhaps TRBD1 (6 bases). Trimming pared 0 bases from V and 4 bases from J, leaving 19 bases between. The germline V gene encodes CDR1 SGHRS and CDR2 YFSETQ. The CDR3 runs 17 residues. The CDR3 DNA is TGCGCCAGCAGCTTGGAAAGTTCAGGGGACGTACGCTATGGCTACACCTTC. Encoded protein: CASSLESSGDVRYGYTF.

This clonotype was recorded at least ten times. The CDR3 DNA reads as TGCGCCAGCAGCTCCGAGCGGGGGGCCTACAATGAGCAGTTCTTC. It yields the protein CASSSERGAYNEQFF. This chain connects TRBV5-1 to TRBJ2-1, with TRBD2 identical over 9 bases. Germline V lookup: CDR1 SGHRS, CDR2 YFSETQ. The CDR3 consists of 15 residues. V trimming: 3 bases; J trimming: 2 bases; junction bases outside the gene matches: 3.

Ten or more counts support this clonotype. The chain couples TRBV9 to TRBJ1-6; a weak D match, TRBD1 (6 bases). The germline V and J ends were trimmed by 4 bases and 7 bases, with 15 bases remaining between them. The CDR3 sequence is 15 residues long. The germline V gene has CDR1 SGDLS and CDR2 YYNGEE. CDR3: CASSPGQGPNSPLHF. CDR3 bases: TGTGCCAGCAGCCCAGGCCAGGGGCCCAATTCACCCCTCCACTTT.

Only a few counts were recorded for this clonotype. The chain is built from TRBV2 and TRBJ2-5, with TRBD1 as a possible D gene (6 bases). The germline CDR1 and CDR2 sequences are SNHLY and FYNNEI. CDR3 length: 14 residues. Deletions cut 5 bases from V and 1 base from J, with 11 bases between. The CDR3 region is CASSQQGTQETQYF. The CDR3 DNA follows: TGTGCCAGCAGTCAACAGGGCACCCAAGAGACCCAGTACTTC.

This clonotype appeared many times. V is TRBV4-1 and J is TRBJ1-1; the D is unclear. V dropped 4 bases and J dropped 4 bases, with 31 bases sitting between them. CDR3 size: 20 residues. Germline CDR1 MGHRA, CDR2 YSYEKL. CDR3 in amino acids: CASSPRVRGAGLGVGTEAFF. The DNA for the CDR3 is TGCGCCAGCAGCCCCAGAGTCCGGGGTGCGGGGTTGGGAGTGGGCACTGAAGCTTTCTTT.

This clonotype was observed a handful of times. This rearrangement joins TRBV4-3 to TRBJ1-2; 7 positions agree with TRBD1. From germline, CDR1 is LGHNA and CDR2 YSLEER. V lost 3 bases and J lost 4; bases outside the gene matches: 11. CDR3 length: 16 amino acids. As DNA, the CDR3 is TGCGCCAGCAGCCAGCGACAGGGAGGAAAAGGCTATGGCTACACCTTC. This gives the protein CASSQRQGGKGYGYTF.

In this sample, this clonotype turned up a few times. This rearrangement joins TRBV7-3 to TRBJ1-2; D possibly corresponds to TRBD1 (5 bases). This CDR3 has 16 amino acids. The germline gives CDR1 SGHTA, CDR2 FQGTGA. V was cut by 5 bases and J by 0 bases, with 16 bases left in between. The CDR3 reads CASSPYRQTANYGYTF. The CDR3 nucleotides are TGTGCCAGCAGCCCATACAGACAGACCGCTAACTATGGCTACACCTTC.

This clonotype was counted at least ten times. The CDR3 coding sequence is TGTGCCAGCAGGACGATACCCCTTGATGCCTACGAGCAGTACGTC. It codes for CASRTIPLDAYEQYV. The chain links TRBV6-5 to TRBJ2-7; D unresolved. The length of the CDR3 is 15 residues. Per the germline V gene, CDR1 is MNHEY and CDR2 is SVGAGI. Trimming left V 6 bases short and J 2 bases short, with 17 bases between.

This clonotype has more than one count but fewer than ten. CDR3 DNA sequence: TGCGCCAGCAGCCCAGGACTAGGAAAGTTCTTC. Residues: CASSPGLGKFF. The chain couples TRBV5-1 to TRBJ2-1; 7 bases align to TRBD2. This CDR3 is built from 11 residues. Germline CDR1 and CDR2: SGHRS and YFSETQ. The ends lost 4 bases at V and 14 bases at J; junction bases unmatched: 6.